Each of the 24 T cell receptor beta chains below was sequenced from the same sample in a study of CD8+CD57+ T cells in acquired aplastic anemia. The template for TCR beta VDJ and CDR3 sequence profiling was genomic DNA. TCRdb reanalysed the reads using MiXCR and keeps one entry per CDR3 protein. The sample carries 450,000 to 600,000 distinct CDR3 sequences, around a third recorded once. Sequencing was done on patients that had shown CD8+CD57+ cell expansion by flow cytometry. Sequencing input: sorted CD4+, CD8+, or CD8+CD57+ T cells (not recorded which) from PBMCs. These receptors all come from a human donor with aplastic anemia.

This clonotype was observed many times. The chain carries TRBV5-1 and TRBJ2-3; D gene uncertain. The germline V gene has CDR1 SGHRS and CDR2 YFSETQ. The CDR3 covers 13 residues. Trimming pared 1 base from V and 0 bases from J, leaving 3 bases between. CDR3 sequence (DNA): TGCGCCAGCAGCTTGACTAGCACAGATACGCAGTATTTT. Translation gives CASSLTSTDTQYF. The entire variable domain, with the rest obtained from reference TRBV5-1 and TRBJ2-3, is as follows: KAGVTQTPRYLIKTRGQQVTLSCSPISGHRSVSWYQQTPGQGLQFLFEYFSETQRNKGNFPGRFSGRQFSNSRSEMNVSTLELGDSALYLCASSLTSTDTQYFGPGTRLTVL.

This clonotype was found a few times. The rearrangement links TRBV20-1 to TRBJ2-2; no clear D gene. Germline assignment: CDR1 DFQATT and CDR2 SNEGSKA (reference sequence). Trimming shortened V by 2 bases and J by 0 bases, and 7 bases separated the two germline ends. This CDR3 has 14 amino acids. The CDR3 DNA reads as TGCAGTGCTAGACAGAGCTCGAACACCGGGGAGCTGTTTTTT. Amino acids: CSARQSSNTGELFF.

This clonotype was detected ten times or more. V gene TRBV10-3 combines with J gene TRBJ1-1; 9 bases align to TRBD1. Germline V gives CDR1 ENHRY, CDR2 SYGVKD. V lost 6 bases, J lost 1 base, and 3 bases stayed unmatched. This CDR3 is built from 14 residues. The CDR3 loop is CAIRGTGTNTEAFF. The DNA of the CDR3 is TGTGCCATCAGGGGGACAGGGACGAACACTGAAGCTTTCTTT.

This clonotype occurred many times. This chain connects TRBV5-1 to TRBJ2-3, with D uncertain. The V end lost 4 bases, the J end lost 6 bases, and 6 bases lay between the germline ends. CDR1 and CDR2 from the germline V gene are SGHRS and YFSETQ. This CDR3 is 11 amino acids long. CDR3 residues: CASSGADTQYF. CDR3 DNA sequence: TGCGCCAGCAGCGGAGCGGATACGCAGTATTTT. The whole variable domain, remainder taken from reference TRBV5-1 and TRBJ2-3, is KAGVTQTPRYLIKTRGQQVTLSCSPISGHRSVSWYQQTPGQGLQFLFEYFSETQRNKGNFPGRFSGRQFSNSRSEMNVSTLELGDSALYLCASSGADTQYFGPGTRLTVL.

The J gene is TRBJ2-7, the V gene TRBV7-3; D remains unclear. CDR1 and CDR2 from the germline V gene are SGHTA and FQGTGA. The CDR3 spans 9 residues. The V gene lost 1 base and the J gene lost 8 bases, with 0 bases spanning the gap. The chain's CDR3 is CASSLKQYF. CDR3 nucleotide sequence: TGTGCCAGCAGCTTAAAGCAGTACTTC.

The chain recombines TRBV29-1 with TRBJ1-1; D is ambiguous. Germline assignment: CDR1 SQVTM and CDR2 ANQGSEA. There are 11 residues in the CDR3. V was cut by 1 base and J by 7 bases, with 7 bases left in between. This CDR3 is CSVEGAGEAFF. In DNA form, the CDR3 reads TGCAGCGTTGAAGGGGCTGGTGAAGCTTTCTTT.

This clonotype came up many times. V is TRBV20-1 and J is TRBJ1-2, with 7 bases that match TRBD1. The CDR3 sequence is 14 residues long. The germline V gene encodes CDR1 DFQATT and CDR2 SNEGSKA (reference sequence). V dropped 0 bases and J dropped 6; count of bases not matched to a gene: 7. The CDR3 coding sequence is TGCAGTGCTAGAGATAAGGGCACAGGGGATGGCTACACCTTC. Translating gives CSARDKGTGDGYTF.

In this sample, this clonotype turned up many times. This rearrangement joins TRBV2 to TRBJ1-5, with 11 bases that match TRBD1. CDR3 length equals 14 residues. Germline loops: CDR1 SNHLY, CDR2 FYNNEI. The V gene end was trimmed by 4 bases and the J gene end by 6 bases; junction bases not matched to a gene: 2. Here the CDR3 DNA reads TGTGCCAGCAGTGCGGGACAGGGGGTTCAGCCCCAGCATTTT. Its protein product is CASSAGQGVQPQHF. The full variable domain, its missing parts supplied by reference TRBV2 and TRBJ1-5, is EPEVTQTPSHQVTQMGQEVILRCVPISNHLYFYWYRQILGQKVEFLVSFYNNEISEKSEIFDDQFSVERPDGSNFTLKIRSTKLEDSAMYFCASSAGQGVQPQHFGDGTRLSIL.

The chain employs TRBV2 and TRBJ2-5; 12 bases are a match to TRBD2. With V trimmed by 7 bases and J by 5 bases, 8 bases remained unmatched. The length of the CDR3 is 15 residues. Germline V gene data show CDR1 as SNHLY and CDR2 as FYNNEI. CDR3: CASTRTSGMAETQYF. CDR3 bases: TGTGCCAGCACCCGGACTAGCGGGATGGCGGAGACCCAGTACTTC.

This clonotype was seen many times. This chain joins TRBV2 and TRBJ2-5, with a tentative D call TRBD1 (6 bases). The V end was cut by 7 bases, the J end by 3 bases, with 12 bases between. In germline, CDR1 is SNHLY, CDR2 FYNNEI. The CDR3 sequence is 13 residues long. This chain's CDR3 is CASTGGQKETQYF. The CDR3 DNA follows: TGTGCCAGCACCGGAGGACAGAAAGAGACCCAGTACTTC.

CDR3 residues: CSVPGQTGNTIYF. Written as DNA, the CDR3 is TGCAGTGTCCCGGGACAGACTGGAAACACCATATATTTT. V is TRBV20-1 and J is TRBJ1-3, with 7 bases that match TRBD1. This CDR3 is 13 amino acids long. Germline CDR1 and CDR2: DFQATT and SNEGSKA (reference sequence). V gave up 7 bases and J gave up 2 bases; unmatched junction bases: 5.

V and J are TRBV11-1 and TRBJ1-2, with 8 bases matching TRBD1. V shed 5 bases, J shed 5 bases, and the junction held 4 bases outside the gene matches. Germline CDR1 reads SGHAT; CDR2 reads FQDESV (reference sequence). The CDR3 consists of 13 residues. CDR3 nucleotide sequence: TGTGCCAGCAGCAATGACAGGGGATATGGCTACACCTTC. Protein product: CASSNDRGYGYTF.

CDR3 loop: CSARDRRRSTGELFF. As DNA, the CDR3 is TGCAGTGCTAGAGATCGCCGCCGGAGCACCGGGGAGCTGTTTTTT. The chain uses TRBV20-1 and TRBJ2-2; D remains unclear. The CDR3 spans 15 residues. V was shortened by 0 bases and J by 4 bases, with 12 bases between the two germline ends. Germline V gene lookup returns CDR1 DFQATT and CDR2 SNEGSKA (reference sequence).

This clonotype appeared a few times. The J gene is TRBJ1-1, the V gene TRBV7-9; D ambiguous. The ends were cut back, 1 base at V and 7 bases at J, with 10 bases in the middle. Germline V gene sequence: CDR1 SEHNR, CDR2 FQNEAQ (reference sequence). The CDR3 is 13 amino acids. This CDR3 reads CASSLDVGIEAFF. As DNA, the CDR3 is TGTGCCAGCAGCTTAGATGTGGGGATTGAAGCTTTCTTT.

The table lists this clonotype with many counts. The chain recombines TRBV15 with TRBJ2-2; either TRBD1 or TRBD2 may supply D (5 bases each). The V and J ends lost 5 bases and 4 bases respectively, with 11 bases between them. This CDR3 region has 14 residues. The germline V gene encodes CDR1 LNHNV and CDR2 YYDKDF (reference sequence). The CDR3 is CATSVAGTTGELFF. In DNA form, the CDR3 reads TGTGCCACCAGCGTGGCAGGGACCACCGGGGAGCTGTTTTTT.

J is TRBJ1-2 and V is TRBV10-2; 9 nucleotides match TRBD1. Per germline, CDR1 WSHSY and CDR2 SAAADI. V lost 2 bases, J lost 10 bases, and 8 bases stayed unmatched. The CDR3 is 14 residues long. The CDR3 DNA follows: TGCGCCAGCAGTGAGCCAGAGACAGGGGGTCTCTACACCTTC. It translates to CASSEPETGGLYTF.

The V call is TRBV3-1, the J call TRBJ1-2, with 8 bases that match TRBD1. Trimming at V came to 0 bases and at J to 3 bases, leaving 3 bases not matched to a gene. From germline, CDR1 is LGHDT and CDR2 YNNKEL (reference sequence). The CDR3 is 15 residues long. The DNA for the CDR3 is TGTGCCAGCAGCCAAGACAGGGGGCGGTACTATGGCTACACCTTC. Its translation is CASSQDRGRYYGYTF. The full variable domain, in which reference TRBV3-1 and TRBJ1-2 provide the parts outside the CDR3, is DTAVSQTPKYLVTQMGNDKSIKCEQNLGHDTMYWYKQDSKKFLKIMFSYNNKELIINETVPNRFSPKSPDKAHLNLHINSLELGDSAVYFCASSQDRGRYYGYTFGSGTRLTVV.

The rearrangement uses TRBV12-3 or TRBV12-4 and TRBJ2-7, with 9 bases aligning to TRBD2. CDR3 length equals 14 residues. The junction had 2 bases not matched to a gene; V was cut back by 2 bases and J by 3 bases. The CDR3 loop reads CASSLTSGHYEQYF. DNA for the CDR3: TGTGCCAGCAGTTTAACTAGCGGGCACTACGAGCAGTACTTC.

J is TRBJ2-1 and V is TRBV3-1; 8 bases map to TRBD2. The CDR3 sequence is 12 residues long. CDR1 LGHDT and CDR2 YNNKEL come from the germline V gene (reference sequence). J lost 13 bases, V lost 1 base, and 3 bases had no gene match. The CDR3 region has the DNA TGTGCCAGCAGCCAAGCGGGGGGGCTTCAGTTCTTC. Translating gives CASSQAGGLQFF.

This chain joins TRBV5-1 and TRBJ2-1; either TRBD1 or TRBD2 may supply D (6 bases each). V lost 2 bases and J 7 bases, leaving 19 bases between the germline ends. In germline, CDR1 is SGHRS, CDR2 YFSETQ. The CDR3 loop spans 16 amino acids. CDR3 sequence reads: CASSLNGGPTRNEQFF. In DNA, the CDR3 is TGCGCCAGCAGCTTAAACGGGGGCCCAACTAGAAATGAGCAGTTCTTC.

This clonotype was recorded a few times. The V call is TRBV7-2, the J call TRBJ1-4; 7 bases map to TRBD1. The CDR3 contains 14 residues. Per the germline V gene, CDR1 is SGHTA and CDR2 is FQGNSA. J lost 5 bases, V lost 5 bases, and 5 bases had no gene match. The CDR3 sequence is CASSLEQGNEKLFF. CDR3 DNA sequence: TGTGCCAGCAGCCTCGAACAGGGGAATGAAAAACTGTTTTTT.

The V and J genes are TRBV20-1 and TRBJ2-1; D is undetermined. CDR1 is DFQATT, CDR2 SNEGSKA, per germline (reference sequence). Trimming shortened V by 6 bases and J by 8 bases, and 11 bases separated the two germline ends. The CDR3 is 11 residues long. CDR3 DNA sequence: TGCAGTGCCAGCACCCTCTATGAGCAGTTCTTC. Translating it yields CSASTLYEQFF.

This clonotype was counted between two and nine times. The V call is TRBV24-1, the J call TRBJ2-2, with a tentative D call TRBD1 (5 bases). With 2 bases removed from V and 6 bases from J, the gap between germline ends came to 12 bases. Per germline, CDR1 KGHDR and CDR2 SFDVKD. This CDR3 comprises 15 residues. CDR3 sequence: CATSDSQGKAGELFF. Written as DNA, the CDR3 is TGTGCCACCAGTGATTCGCAGGGAAAAGCCGGGGAGCTGTTTTTT.

A few counts support this clonotype. The V and J genes are TRBV29-1 and TRBJ2-3, with a weak D call TRBD2 (7 bases). This CDR3 has 13 residues. Trimming left V 7 bases short and J 5 bases short, with 16 bases between. CDR1 SQVTM and CDR2 ANQGSEA come from the germline V gene. CDR3 in amino acids: CSGGGGPKDTQYF. In DNA form, the CDR3 reads TGCAGCGGGGGGGGGGGGCCGAAAGATACGCAGTATTTT.